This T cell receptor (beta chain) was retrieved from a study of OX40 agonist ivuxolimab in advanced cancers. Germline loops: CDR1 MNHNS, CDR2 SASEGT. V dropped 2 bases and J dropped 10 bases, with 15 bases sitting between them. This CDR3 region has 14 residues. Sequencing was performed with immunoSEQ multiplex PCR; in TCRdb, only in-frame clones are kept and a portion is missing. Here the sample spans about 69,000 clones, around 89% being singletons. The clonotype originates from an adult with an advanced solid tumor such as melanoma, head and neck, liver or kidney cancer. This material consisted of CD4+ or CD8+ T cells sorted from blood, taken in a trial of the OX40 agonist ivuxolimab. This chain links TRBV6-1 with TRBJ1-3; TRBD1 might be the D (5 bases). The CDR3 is CASSERGLPVTIYF. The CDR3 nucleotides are TGTGCCAGCAGTGAACGGGGCCTTCCAGTGACCATATATTTT.